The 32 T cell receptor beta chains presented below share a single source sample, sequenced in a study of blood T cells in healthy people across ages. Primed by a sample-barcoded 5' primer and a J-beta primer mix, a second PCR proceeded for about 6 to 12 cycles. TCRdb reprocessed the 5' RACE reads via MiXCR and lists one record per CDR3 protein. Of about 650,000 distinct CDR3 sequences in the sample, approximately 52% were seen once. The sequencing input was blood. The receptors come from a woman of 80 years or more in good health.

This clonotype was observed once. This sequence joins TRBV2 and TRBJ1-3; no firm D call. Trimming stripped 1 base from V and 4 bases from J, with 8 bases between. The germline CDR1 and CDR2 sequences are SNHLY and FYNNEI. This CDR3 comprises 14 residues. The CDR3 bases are TGTGCCAGCAGTGAAGGGGTCGCCGGAAACACCATATATTTT. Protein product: CASSEGVAGNTIYF.

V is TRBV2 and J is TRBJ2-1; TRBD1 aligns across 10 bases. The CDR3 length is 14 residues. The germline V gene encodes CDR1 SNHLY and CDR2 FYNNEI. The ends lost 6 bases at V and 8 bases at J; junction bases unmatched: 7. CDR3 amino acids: CASRFGTGAYEQFF. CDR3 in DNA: TGTGCCAGCAGGTTTGGGACAGGGGCGTATGAGCAGTTCTTC.

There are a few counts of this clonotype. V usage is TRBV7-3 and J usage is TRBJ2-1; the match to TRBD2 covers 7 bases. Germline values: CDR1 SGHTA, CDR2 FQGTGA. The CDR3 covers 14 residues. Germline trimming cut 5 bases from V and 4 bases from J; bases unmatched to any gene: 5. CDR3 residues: CASSPGLIYNEQFF. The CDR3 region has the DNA TGTGCCAGCAGCCCGGGACTAATTTACAATGAGCAGTTCTTC.

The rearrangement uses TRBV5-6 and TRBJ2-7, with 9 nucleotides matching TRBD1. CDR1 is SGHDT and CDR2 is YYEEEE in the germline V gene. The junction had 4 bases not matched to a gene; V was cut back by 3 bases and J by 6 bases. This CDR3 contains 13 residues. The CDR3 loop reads CASSWGTGREQYF. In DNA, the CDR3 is TGTGCCAGCAGCTGGGGGACAGGGCGCGAGCAGTACTTC.

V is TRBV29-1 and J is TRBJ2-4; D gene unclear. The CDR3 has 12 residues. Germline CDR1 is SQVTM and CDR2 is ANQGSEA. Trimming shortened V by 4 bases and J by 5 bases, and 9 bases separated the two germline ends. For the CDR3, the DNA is TGCAGCGTTGTTGAAGCAGAAAACATTCAGTACTTC. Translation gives CSVVEAENIQYF.

The CDR3 loop reads CASGPRDTQYF. DNA of the CDR3: TGTGCCAGCGGCCCAAGGGATACGCAGTATTTT. The rearrangement joins TRBV7-9 to TRBJ2-3; D unresolved. This CDR3 is built from 11 residues. V shed 8 bases and J shed 6 bases, with 9 bases lying between them. Germline V gene sequence: CDR1 SEHNR, CDR2 FQNEAQ (reference sequence).

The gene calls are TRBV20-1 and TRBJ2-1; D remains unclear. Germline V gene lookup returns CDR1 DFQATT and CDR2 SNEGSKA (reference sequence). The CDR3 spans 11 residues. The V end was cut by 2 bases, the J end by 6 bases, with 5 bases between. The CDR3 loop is CSARQANEQFF. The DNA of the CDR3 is TGCAGTGCTAGACAGGCCAATGAGCAGTTCTTC.

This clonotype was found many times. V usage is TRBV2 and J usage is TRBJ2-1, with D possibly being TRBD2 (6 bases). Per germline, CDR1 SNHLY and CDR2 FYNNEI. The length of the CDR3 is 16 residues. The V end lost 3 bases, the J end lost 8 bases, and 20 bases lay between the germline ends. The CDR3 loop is CASSEGLAPRMDEQFF. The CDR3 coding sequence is TGTGCCAGCAGTGAGGGGCTAGCGCCAAGAATGGATGAGCAGTTCTTC.

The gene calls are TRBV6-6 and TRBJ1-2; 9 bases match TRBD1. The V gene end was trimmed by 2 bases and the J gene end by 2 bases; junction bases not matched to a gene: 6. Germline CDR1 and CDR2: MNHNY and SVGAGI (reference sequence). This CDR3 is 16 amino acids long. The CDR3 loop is CASSYIPTGGNYGYTF. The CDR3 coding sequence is TGTGCCAGCAGTTACATCCCGACAGGGGGGAACTATGGCTACACCTTC.

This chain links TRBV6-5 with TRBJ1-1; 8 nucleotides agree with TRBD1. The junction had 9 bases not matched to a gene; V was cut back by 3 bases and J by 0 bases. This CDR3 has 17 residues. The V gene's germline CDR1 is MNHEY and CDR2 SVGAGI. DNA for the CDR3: TGTGCCAGCAGTTATGGACCCTCGACAGGGGTGAACACTGAAGCTTTCTTT. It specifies CASSYGPSTGVNTEAFF.

The CDR3 reads CASSVVSSPTDTQYF. The CDR3 nucleotides are TGTGCCAGCAGCGTAGTGTCTAGCCCCACAGATACGCAGTATTTT. The rearrangement joins TRBV7-6 to TRBJ2-3, with a possible D match to TRBD2 (5 bases). The CDR3 contains 15 residues. The V and J ends lost 5 bases and 2 bases respectively, with 14 bases between them. Germline values: CDR1 SGHVS, CDR2 FNYEAQ.

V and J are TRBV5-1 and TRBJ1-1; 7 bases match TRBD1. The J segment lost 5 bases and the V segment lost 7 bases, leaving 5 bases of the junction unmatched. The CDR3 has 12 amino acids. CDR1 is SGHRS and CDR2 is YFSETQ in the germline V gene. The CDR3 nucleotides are TGCGCCAGCGCAGACAGGGCGACTGAAGCTTTCTTT. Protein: CASADRATEAFF.

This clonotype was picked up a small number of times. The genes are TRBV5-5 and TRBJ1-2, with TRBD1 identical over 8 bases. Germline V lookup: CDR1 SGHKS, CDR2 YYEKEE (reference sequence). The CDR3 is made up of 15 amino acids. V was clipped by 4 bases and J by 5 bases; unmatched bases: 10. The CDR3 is CASSENVDRAYGYTF. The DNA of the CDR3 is TGTGCCAGCAGCGAAAATGTGGACAGGGCTTATGGCTACACCTTC.

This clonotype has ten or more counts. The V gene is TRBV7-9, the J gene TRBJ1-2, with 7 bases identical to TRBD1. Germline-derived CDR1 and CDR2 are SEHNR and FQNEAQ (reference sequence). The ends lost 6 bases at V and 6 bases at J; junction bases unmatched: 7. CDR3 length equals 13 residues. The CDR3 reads CASRRDSADGYTF. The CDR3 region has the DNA TGTGCCAGCAGGCGGGACAGCGCCGATGGCTACACCTTC.

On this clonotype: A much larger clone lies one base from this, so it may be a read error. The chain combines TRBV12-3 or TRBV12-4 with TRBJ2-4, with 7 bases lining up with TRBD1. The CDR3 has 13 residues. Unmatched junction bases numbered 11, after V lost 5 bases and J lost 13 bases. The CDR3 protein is CASSPGQPEIQYF. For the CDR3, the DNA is TGTGCCAGCAGTCCGGGACAGCCAGAGATCCAGTACTTC.

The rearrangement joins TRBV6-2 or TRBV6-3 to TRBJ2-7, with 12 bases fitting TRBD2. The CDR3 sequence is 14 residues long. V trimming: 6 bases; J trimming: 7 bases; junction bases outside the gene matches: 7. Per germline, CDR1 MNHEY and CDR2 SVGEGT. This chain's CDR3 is CASSLTSGRREQYF. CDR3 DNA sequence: TGTGCCAGCAGCCTGACTAGCGGGAGAAGGGAGCAGTACTTC.

The CDR3 protein is CANGGTVDSYEQYF. CDR3 DNA: TGTGCCAACGGGGGGACAGTAGACTCCTACGAGCAGTACTTC. This chain joins TRBV6-1 and TRBJ2-7, with D tentatively TRBD1 or TRBD2 (7 bases each). V lost 10 bases and J lost 0, with 16 bases in between. CDR1 MNHNS and CDR2 SASEGT come from the germline V gene. The length of the CDR3 is 14 residues.

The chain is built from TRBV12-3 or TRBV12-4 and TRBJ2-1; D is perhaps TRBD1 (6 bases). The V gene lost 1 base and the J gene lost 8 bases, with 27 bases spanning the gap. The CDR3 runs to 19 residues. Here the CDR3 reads CASSLGRLTGSLLGDEQFF. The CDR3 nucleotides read TGTGCCAGCAGTTTAGGACGGTTGACAGGAAGCCTCCTAGGCGATGAGCAGTTCTTC.

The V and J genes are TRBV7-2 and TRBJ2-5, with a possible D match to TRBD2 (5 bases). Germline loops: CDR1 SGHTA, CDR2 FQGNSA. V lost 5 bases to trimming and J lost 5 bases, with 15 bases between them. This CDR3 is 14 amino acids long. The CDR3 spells CASSPQHEGETQYF. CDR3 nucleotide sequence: TGTGCCAGCAGCCCCCAACATGAGGGCGAGACCCAGTACTTC. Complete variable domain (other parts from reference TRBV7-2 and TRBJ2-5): GAGVSQSPSNKVTEKGKDVELRCDPISGHTALYWYRQSLGQGLEFLIYFQGNSAPDKSGLPSDRFSAERTGGSVSTLTIQRTQQEDSAVYLCASSPQHEGETQYFGPGTRLLVL.

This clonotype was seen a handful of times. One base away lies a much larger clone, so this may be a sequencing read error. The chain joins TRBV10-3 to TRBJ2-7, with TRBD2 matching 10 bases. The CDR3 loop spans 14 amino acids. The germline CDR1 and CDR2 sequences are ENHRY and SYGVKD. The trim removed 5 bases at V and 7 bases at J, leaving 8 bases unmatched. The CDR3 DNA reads TGTGCCATCAGTTCTAGCGGGGGTACGAATGAGCAGTACTTC. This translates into CAISSSGGTNEQYF.

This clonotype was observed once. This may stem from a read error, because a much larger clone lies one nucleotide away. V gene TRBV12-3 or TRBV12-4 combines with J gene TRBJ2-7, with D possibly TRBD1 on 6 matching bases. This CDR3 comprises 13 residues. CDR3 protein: CANSFRVTGEQYF. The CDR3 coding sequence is TGTGCCAACAGTTTCCGGGTAACAGGGGAGCAGTACTTC.

The CDR3 bases are TGTGCCAGCAGCCAAGATCAGATAGAAGACCGGACCCAGTACTTC. Amino acid sequence: CASSQDQIEDRTQYF. J is TRBJ2-5 and V is TRBV3-1; D gene unclear. The CDR3 loop spans 15 amino acids. Germline assignment: CDR1 LGHDT and CDR2 YNNKEL (reference sequence). V gave up 0 bases and J gave up 7 bases, with 15 bases separating them.

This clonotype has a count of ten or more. CDR3 DNA sequence: TGCAGCGTTGAGAGGGGGGGCGACATTCAGTACTTC. Translating it yields CSVERGGDIQYF. V is TRBV29-1 and J is TRBJ2-4, with D tentatively TRBD2 (7 bases). V was trimmed by 3 bases and J by 8 bases, leaving 11 bases between them. This CDR3 spans 12 amino acids. CDR1 and CDR2 (germline): SQVTM, ANQGSEA.

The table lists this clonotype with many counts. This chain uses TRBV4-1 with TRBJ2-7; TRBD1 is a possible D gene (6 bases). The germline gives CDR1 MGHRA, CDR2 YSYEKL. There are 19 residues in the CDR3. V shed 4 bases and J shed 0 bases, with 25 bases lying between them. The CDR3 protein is CASSRGIQDSSSSSYEQYF. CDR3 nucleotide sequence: TGCGCCAGCAGCCGTGGGATACAGGACAGCTCTTCTAGCTCCTACGAGCAGTACTTC.

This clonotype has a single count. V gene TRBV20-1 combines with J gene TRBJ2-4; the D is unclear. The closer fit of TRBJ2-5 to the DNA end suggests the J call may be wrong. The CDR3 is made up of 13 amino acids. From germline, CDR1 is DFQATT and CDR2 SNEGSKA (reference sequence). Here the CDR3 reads CSAIAGWTETQYF. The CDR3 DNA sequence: TGCAGTGCTATCGCAGGTTGGACGGAGACCCAGTACTTC.

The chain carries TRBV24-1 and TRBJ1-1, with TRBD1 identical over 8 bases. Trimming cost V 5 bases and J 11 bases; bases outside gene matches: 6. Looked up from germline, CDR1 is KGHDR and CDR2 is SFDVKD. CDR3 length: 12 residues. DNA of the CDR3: TGTGCCACCAGTGGTGGGACAGGCGCCGCTTTCTTT. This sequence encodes CATSGGTGAAFF.

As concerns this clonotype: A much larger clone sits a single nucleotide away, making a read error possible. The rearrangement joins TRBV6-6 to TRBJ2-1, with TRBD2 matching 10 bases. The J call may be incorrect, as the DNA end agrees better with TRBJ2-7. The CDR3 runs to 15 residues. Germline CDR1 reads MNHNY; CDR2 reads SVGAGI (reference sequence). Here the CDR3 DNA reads TGTGCCGGCAGTTACTCAGCGGGGGGGCACAATGAGCAGTACTTC. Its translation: CAGSYSAGGHNEQYF.

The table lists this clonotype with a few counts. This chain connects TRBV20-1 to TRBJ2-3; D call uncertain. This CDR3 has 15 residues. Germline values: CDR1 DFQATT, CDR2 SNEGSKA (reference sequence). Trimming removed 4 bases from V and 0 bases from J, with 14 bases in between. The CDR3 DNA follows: TGCAGTGCTAAGGGCCTACCGGCTAGCACAGATACGCAGTATTTT. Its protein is CSAKGLPASTDTQYF.

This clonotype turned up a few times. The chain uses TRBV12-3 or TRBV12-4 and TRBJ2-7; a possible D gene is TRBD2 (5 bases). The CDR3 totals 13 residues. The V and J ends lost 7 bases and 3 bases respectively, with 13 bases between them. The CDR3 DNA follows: TGTGCCAGCAAAAGCGAGACTAACTACGAGCAGTACTTC. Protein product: CASKSETNYEQYF.

The CDR3 nucleotides read TGTGCCAGCAGTGAAGTCCGGACAGGGGCGGCTGAAGCTTTCTTT. Its protein product is CASSEVRTGAAEAFF. The chain uses TRBV2 and TRBJ1-1, with TRBD1 identical over 9 bases. This CDR3 contains 15 residues. Germline V CDR1 and CDR2: SNHLY, FYNNEI. The trim removed 1 base at V and 6 bases at J, leaving 6 bases unmatched.

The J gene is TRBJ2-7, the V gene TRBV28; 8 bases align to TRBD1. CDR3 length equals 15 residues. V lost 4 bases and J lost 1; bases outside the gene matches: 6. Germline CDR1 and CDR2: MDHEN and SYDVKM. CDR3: CASSSPGTGSYEQYF. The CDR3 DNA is TGTGCCAGCAGTTCACCGGGGACAGGTTCCTACGAGCAGTACTTC.

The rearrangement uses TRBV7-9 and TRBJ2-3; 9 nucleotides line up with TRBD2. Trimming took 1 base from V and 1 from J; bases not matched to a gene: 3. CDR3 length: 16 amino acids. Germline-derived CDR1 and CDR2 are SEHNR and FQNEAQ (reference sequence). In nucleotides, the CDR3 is TGTGCCAGCAGCTTAGGCTCTAGCGGGGGCACAGATACGCAGTATTTT. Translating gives CASSLGSSGGTDTQYF.